The source of this T cell receptor beta chain is a study of blood T cells in healthy people across ages. Broader study findings: Samples with more naive T cells showed higher observed beta diversity. Shifts in expanded clonotypes may have been confounded by donor CMV status, which was unknown. Diversity estimates from one million T cells were considered underestimates. Observed TCR beta diversity per million T cells went down as age went up. This fall followed a roughly linear course with age.

The CDR3 has 17 amino acids. CDR1 and CDR2 from the germline V gene are DFQATT and SNEGSKA (reference sequence). The V end was cut by 0 bases, the J end by 0 bases, with 14 bases between. Then a second PCR, running roughly 7 to 11 cycles, was carried out with a sample-barcoded 5' primer and a J-beta primer mix. MiXCR, run by TCRdb on the 5' RACE reads, gives a single entry per CDR3 protein. The repertoire holds approximately 730,000 distinct CDR3 sequences, with about 48% as singletons. A remark on this clonotype: The antigen remains undetermined.

This chain joins TRBV20-1 and TRBJ1-4, with D possibly TRBD1 on 6 matching bases. The receptor was derived from an elderly man in good health. The sequenced sample consisted of blood. The DNA for the CDR3 is TGCAGTGCTAGAGATTACTTCGGACAGACAACTAATGAAAAACTGTTTTTT. Protein sequence: CSARDYFGQTTNEKLFF.